This T cell receptor beta chain was identified in a study of blood T cell repertoires in COVID-19. In germline, CDR1 is LNHDA, CDR2 SQIVND (reference sequence). The CDR3 extends over 15 amino acids. V gave up 0 bases and J gave up 5 bases, with 13 bases separating them. The method was immunoSEQ multiplex PCR; TCRdb's version includes in-frame clones alone and lacks a portion of them. The sample carries 200,000 or so clones, roughly 90% recorded once. The sequence came from a woman younger than 30 who had recovered from COVID-19. The chain is built from TRBV19 and TRBJ1-2, with a weak D call TRBD1 (5 bases). Sequenced input: PBMCs or T cells enriched from blood (not recorded which). The CDR3, as DNA: TGTGCCAGTAGTATAGACGTGGACACCGATTATGGCTACACCTTC. As protein: CASSIDVDTDYGYTF.